Shown below are 8 T cell receptor beta chains from a single sample sequenced in a study of Tregs in tolerant kidney transplant recipients. The repertoire was sequenced with immunoSEQ multiplex PCR; TCRdb's copy has only in-frame clones and lacks some. Of about 60,000 clones in the sample, around nine tenths were seen once. Here the sequenced sample was CD8+ T cells from blood, taken before the transplant. Every receptor here comes from a human donor who received a combined kidney and bone marrow transplant.

The chain employs TRBV19 and TRBJ2-7, with D possibly TRBD2 on 5 matching bases. V shed 1 base and J shed 3 bases, with 13 bases lying between them. The CDR3 runs to 15 residues. Per germline, CDR1 LNHDA and CDR2 SQIVND (reference sequence). CDR3 nucleotide sequence: TGTGCCAGTAGTATAGTGTTAGGAGGCGACTACGAGCAGTACTTC. Translating gives CASSIVLGGDYEQYF.

The chain links TRBV4-3 to TRBJ2-7; D gene uncertain. Looked up from germline, CDR1 is LGHNA and CDR2 is YSLEER. V lost 4 bases, J lost 5 bases, and 18 bases lay in between. The CDR3 length is 15 residues. The CDR3 nucleotides read TGCGCCAGCAGCCCCTGGAAGGATCAGGTCGACGAGCAGTACTTC. Translation gives CASSPWKDQVDEQYF.

The chain couples TRBV7-8 to TRBJ2-7; D may be TRBD2 (6 bases). Trimming took off 4 bases at V and 3 bases at J, with 25 bases between the two ends. The CDR3 is 18 residues long. Germline CDR1 reads SGHVS; CDR2 reads FQNEAQ. CDR3 residues: CASSSGGSDWRGNYEQYF. The CDR3 DNA follows: TGTGCCAGCAGCTCAGGTGGTTCGGACTGGCGGGGCAACTACGAGCAGTACTTC.

The chain uses TRBV7-8 and TRBJ2-7; TRBD1 agrees at 9 bases. From germline, CDR1 is SGHVS and CDR2 FQNEAQ. The J segment lost 4 bases and the V segment lost 5 bases, leaving 9 bases of the junction unmatched. CDR3 size: 15 residues. CDR3 loop: CASSPRTGVRYEQYF. The CDR3, as DNA: TGTGCCAGCAGCCCCCGGACAGGGGTGAGGTACGAGCAGTACTTC.

The gene calls are TRBV4-3 and TRBJ1-2; 9 bases are a match to TRBD1. Germline-derived CDR1 and CDR2 are LGHNA and YSLEER. This CDR3 region has 13 residues. With 4 bases clipped from V and 4 bases from J, the junction kept 1 base outside the gene matches. CDR3 region: CASSPGQGYGYTF. In DNA, the CDR3 is TGCGCCAGCAGCCCGGGACAGGGCTATGGCTACACCTTC.

DNA of the CDR3: TGTGCCAGCAGCTTAGCGGGCGGGACGGAGACCCAGTACTTC. Translating gives CASSLAGGTETQYF. The rearrangement joins TRBV7-6 to TRBJ2-5; possible D gene TRBD2, 6 bases. V dropped 0 bases and J dropped 5 bases, with 10 bases sitting between them. CDR1 SGHVS and CDR2 FNYEAQ come from the germline V gene. CDR3 length: 14 amino acids.

V is TRBV11-3 and J is TRBJ2-5; the D gene is possibly TRBD1 (5 bases). The tail of the sequence fits TRBJ2-7 better, so the J call may be wrong. Germline lookup yields CDR1 SGHNT and CDR2 YENEEA. CDR3 length equals 11 residues. The CDR3, as DNA: TGTGCCAGCACCGACAGCTACGAGCAGTACTTC. The encoded protein is CASTDSYEQYF.

The chain recombines TRBV6-1 with TRBJ1-3; a possible D gene is TRBD1 (5 bases). The CDR3 sequence is 15 residues long. The V end was cut by 6 bases, the J end by 6 bases, with 18 bases between. The germline gives CDR1 MNHNS, CDR2 SASEGT. CDR3 nucleotide sequence: TGTGCCAGCAGGGGGAGGGGTCCCGGTTTAAACACCATATATTTT. Residues: CASRGRGPGLNTIYF.